The rows below give T cell receptor beta chains drawn from one sample of a study of T cell repertoires in cytomegalovirus infection. TCRdb recomputed calls from the reads with MiXCR, one row per CDR3 protein. The profile covers around 490,000 distinct CDR3 sequences, with roughly 29% appearing a single time and over 10% taken by the ten largest. Source material: PBMCs. The receptors come from a human donor in good health (CMV status not recorded). Some clones in this sample may be carry-over from other donors' samples. The CDR3 runs from the conserved cysteine through the conserved F or W. A D gene is named only where the DNA matches it firmly. Clone sizes are given selectively: once, few, many, or a class where the clone is expanded.

j_gene | v_gene | d_gene | abundance | CDR3aa
TRBJ1-1 | TRBV28 | NA | NA | CASSLGGWPEAFF
TRBJ2-2 | TRBV7-2 | TRBD1 | NA | CASSPRDSYQAGELFF
TRBJ2-5 | TRBV6-2/TRBV6-3 | NA | few | CASSLPGQETQYF
TRBJ1-1 | TRBV29-1 | NA | NA | CSAQPPGKTTEAFF
TRBJ1-3 | TRBV7-3 | NA | NA | CASSLLPGNTIYF
TRBJ2-7 | TRBV9 | NA | NA | CASSVGTASYEQYF
TRBJ1-2 | TRBV7-9 | NA | few | CASSLDLYTF
TRBJ1-4 | TRBV12-3/TRBV12-4 | NA | few | CASSYSRGLNEKLFF
TRBJ2-1 | TRBV6-5 | NA | few | CASSYQTGSYNEQFF
TRBJ2-7 | TRBV7-2 | TRBD1 | few | CASSLALGQGSYEQYF
TRBJ1-5 | TRBV7-2 | NA | many | CASGILRNQPQHF
TRBJ2-7 | TRBV12-3/TRBV12-4 | NA | few | CASSLLAGATYEQYF
TRBJ2-7 | TRBV6-1 | TRBD1 | few | CASSVYLGQSYEQYF
TRBJ2-2 | TRBV30 | NA | NA | CAGWGAPRTGELFF
TRBJ2-3 | TRBV24-1 | NA | NA | CATSPLEGEEDTQYF
TRBJ2-2 | TRBV11-3 | NA | few | CASSPRPTGELFF
TRBJ2-1 | TRBV10-3 | NA | few | CAISGTPSYNEQFF
TRBJ2-3 | TRBV6-2/TRBV6-3 | TRBD2 | NA | CASSPTGLATDTQYF
TRBJ1-2 | TRBV18 | NA | NA | CASSPPQERGYTF
TRBJ2-5 | TRBV7-9 | NA | many | CASSLGSNDQETQYF
TRBJ1-1 | TRBV7-2 | TRBD1 | many | CASSALTGGVTEAFF
TRBJ1-1 | TRBV11-2 | NA | many | CASSLKTKNTEAFF
TRBJ2-7 | TRBV4-1 | NA | NA | CASSQGWDLSGGEQYF